This T cell receptor beta chain is from a study of cytomegalovirus exposure and HLA in healthy donors. This PCR relied on a set of 60 Vbeta primers and 13 Jbeta primers. Using immunoSEQ multiplex PCR, the repertoire was profiled, and TCRdb retains in-frame clones only, with some absent. The table lists roughly 190,000 clones, around 90% of them singletons. The CDR3 has 16 amino acids. Germline CDR1 SGHVS, CDR2 FNYEAQ. V was pared by 5 bases and J by 6 bases, with 20 bases between. Sequenced sample: PBMCs. The receptor was derived from a boy aged 2 to 10 in good health and CMV-seronegative. V usage is TRBV7-6 and J usage is TRBJ1-5; a possible D gene is TRBD1 (5 bases). The CDR3 sequence is CASSPRAAGGTQPQHF. CDR3 coding DNA: TGTGCCAGCAGCCCCAGGGCAGCGGGTGGAACTCAGCCCCAGCATTTT. The variable domain in full, with the rest retrieved from reference TRBV7-6 and TRBJ1-5, is GAGVSQSPRYKVTKRGQDVALRCDPISGHVSLYWYRQALGQGPEFLTYFNYEAQQDKSGLPNDRFSAERPEGSISTLTIQRTEQRDSAMYRCASSPRAAGGTQPQHFGDGTRLSIL.